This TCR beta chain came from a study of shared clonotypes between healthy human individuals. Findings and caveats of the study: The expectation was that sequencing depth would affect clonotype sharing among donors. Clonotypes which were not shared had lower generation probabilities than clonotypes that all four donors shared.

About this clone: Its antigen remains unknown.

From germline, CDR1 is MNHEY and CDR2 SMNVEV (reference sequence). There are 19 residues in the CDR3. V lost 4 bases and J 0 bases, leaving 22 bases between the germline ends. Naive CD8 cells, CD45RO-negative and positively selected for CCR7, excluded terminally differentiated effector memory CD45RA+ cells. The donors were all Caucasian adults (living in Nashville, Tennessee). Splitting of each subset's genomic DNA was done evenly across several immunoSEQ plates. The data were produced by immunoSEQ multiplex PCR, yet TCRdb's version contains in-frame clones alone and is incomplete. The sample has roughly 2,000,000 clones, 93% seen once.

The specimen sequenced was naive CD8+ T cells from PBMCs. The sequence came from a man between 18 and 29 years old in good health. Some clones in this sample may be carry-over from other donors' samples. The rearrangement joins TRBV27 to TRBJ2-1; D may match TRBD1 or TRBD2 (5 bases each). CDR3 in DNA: TGTGCCAGCAGTTGGGTCGGGGACCTCGCTCGTGTCTCCTACAATGAGCAGTTCTTC. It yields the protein CASSWVGDLARVSYNEQFF.